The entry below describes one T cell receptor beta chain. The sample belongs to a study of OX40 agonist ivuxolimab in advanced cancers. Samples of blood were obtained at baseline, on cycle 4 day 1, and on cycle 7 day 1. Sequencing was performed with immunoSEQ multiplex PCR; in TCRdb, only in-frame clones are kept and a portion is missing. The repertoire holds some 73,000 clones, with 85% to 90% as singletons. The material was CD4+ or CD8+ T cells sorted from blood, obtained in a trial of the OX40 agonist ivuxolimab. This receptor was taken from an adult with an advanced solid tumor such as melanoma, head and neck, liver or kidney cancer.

CDR3: CAWSTPDRVDAFF. The CDR3, as DNA: TGTGCCTGGAGTACGCCGGACAGAGTGGACGCTTTCTTT. This chain connects TRBV30 to TRBJ1-1, with a weak D call TRBD1 (6 bases). The germline gives CDR1 GTSNPN, CDR2 SVGIG (reference sequence). The CDR3 runs 13 residues. V was trimmed by 2 bases and J by 11 bases, leaving 18 bases between them.